This T cell receptor beta chain was sequenced for a study of response to subunit inactivated influenza vaccine. General study results and limits: Every seasonal influenza vaccination brings in few new T cells, the authors suggested.

TCRdb processed the RT-PCR reads anew with MiXCR; each CDR3 protein has one entry. Seen here are approximately 170,000 distinct CDR3 sequences, under 15% observed once, and the top ten hold approximately 27%. CDR1 is MNHEY and CDR2 is SMNVEV in the germline V gene (reference sequence). V shed 5 bases and J shed 0 bases, with 11 bases lying between them. There are 14 residues in the CDR3. The table lists this clonotype with a few counts. Antigen: not known. This TCR was recovered from a man aged 50 or older who received an inactivated influenza vaccine. Specimen: CD8+ T cells sorted from PBMCs, collected 5 days after vaccination. The V and J genes are TRBV27 and TRBJ2-7, with unresolved D. Here the CDR3 DNA reads TGTGCCAGCAGTCCAACATTTAGCTCCTACGAGCAGTACTTC. Its translation is CASSPTFSSYEQYF.